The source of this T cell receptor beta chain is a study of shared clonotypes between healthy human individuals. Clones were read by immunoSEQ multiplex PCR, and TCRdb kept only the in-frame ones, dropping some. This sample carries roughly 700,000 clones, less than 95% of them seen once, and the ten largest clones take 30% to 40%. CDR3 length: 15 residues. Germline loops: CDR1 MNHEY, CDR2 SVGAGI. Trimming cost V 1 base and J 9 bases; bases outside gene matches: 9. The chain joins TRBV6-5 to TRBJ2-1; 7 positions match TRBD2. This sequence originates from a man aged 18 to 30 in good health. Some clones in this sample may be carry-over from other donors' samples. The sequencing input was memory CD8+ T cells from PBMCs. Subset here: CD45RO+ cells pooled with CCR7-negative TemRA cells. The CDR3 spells CASSYFAGLAGEQFF. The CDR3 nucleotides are TGTGCCAGCAGTTACTTCGCGGGTTTAGCGGGTGAGCAGTTCTTC.